The 18 T cell receptor beta chains listed next were all sequenced from one sample in a study of blood T cell repertoires in COVID-19. TCRdb's table, derived via immunoSEQ multiplex PCR, lists solely in-frame clones and lacks some. The table shows 65,000 or so clones, with roughly 74% occurring only once. Specimen: peripheral blood. Receptor source: a human donor in a cohort sampled during active COVID-19.

The chain couples TRBV12-3 or TRBV12-4 to TRBJ2-7; D possibly corresponds to TRBD2 (6 bases). This CDR3 is 13 amino acids long. V lost 6 bases to trimming and J lost 4 bases, with 13 bases between them. DNA for the CDR3: TGTGCCAGCAGGGTCCGGGGAGGTTACGAGCAGTACTTC. This sequence encodes CASRVRGGYEQYF.

This chain links TRBV3-1 (or the pseudogene TRBV3-2) with TRBJ2-3; no reliable D call. The CDR3 runs to 12 residues. Trimming pared 4 bases from V and 8 bases from J, leaving 10 bases between. The germline V gene has CDR1 LGHDT and CDR2 YNNKEL (reference sequence). CDR3 sequence (DNA): TGTGCCAGCAGCCGTCTAGATTTTACGCAGTATTTT. Its translation is CASSRLDFTQYF.

The chain couples TRBV27 to TRBJ2-7; D uncertain. V was trimmed by 6 bases and J by 5 bases, leaving 14 bases between them. CDR3 length: 13 amino acids. Germline V gene lookup returns CDR1 MNHEY and CDR2 SMNVEV (reference sequence). Here the CDR3 reads CASRLSRYHEQYF. The CDR3, as DNA: TGTGCCAGCAGGCTCTCCCGGTACCACGAGCAGTACTTC.

This chain's CDR3 is CASSFRGYNEQFF. Here the CDR3 DNA reads TGTGCCAGCAGTTTTCGGGGTTACAATGAGCAGTTCTTC. The chain is built from TRBV12-3 or TRBV12-4 and TRBJ2-1, with D possibly TRBD2 on 5 matching bases. V lost 3 bases and J 4 bases, leaving 7 bases between the germline ends. This CDR3 region has 13 residues.

V is TRBV4-3 and J is TRBJ1-5, with 9 bases aligning to TRBD1. The CDR3 has 17 amino acids. With 4 bases clipped from V and 4 bases from J, the junction kept 11 bases outside the gene matches. Germline lookup yields CDR1 LGHNA and CDR2 YSLEER. The CDR3 nucleotides are TGCGCCAGCAGCCCCATGCCGGGGACAGGGAAGAATCAGCCCCAGCATTTT. Protein product: CASSPMPGTGKNQPQHF.

This rearrangement joins TRBV10-3 to TRBJ2-4, with D maybe TRBD1 (5 bases). V lost 3 bases to trimming and J lost 0 bases, with 15 bases between them. CDR3 size: 17 residues. Germline lookup yields CDR1 ENHRY and CDR2 SYGVKD. The CDR3 is CAISESKGEGAKNIQYF. CDR3 coding DNA: TGTGCCATCAGTGAATCTAAAGGGGAAGGAGCCAAAAACATTCAGTACTTC.

The chain recombines TRBV13 with TRBJ1-6; D uncertain. Between the trimmed V and J ends, which lost 5 bases and 8 bases, there was a span of 10 bases. The V gene's germline CDR1 is PRHDT and CDR2 FYEKMQ (reference sequence). The CDR3 contains 13 residues. The CDR3 DNA follows: TGTGCCAGCAGCGACCGACATCATTCACCCCTCCACTTT. Its translation is CASSDRHHSPLHF.

This clone was observed a single time. V and J are TRBV12-3 or TRBV12-4 and TRBJ1-1; D remains unclear. CDR3 length: 12 residues. The V end lost 3 bases, the J end lost 5 bases, and 7 bases lay between the germline ends. DNA for the CDR3: TGTGCCAGCAGTTTTTATCAGACTGAAGCTTTCTTT. Its protein product is CASSFYQTEAFF.

The chain joins TRBV25-1 to TRBJ2-5, with 8 positions matching TRBD1. Trimming at V came to 3 bases and at J to 5 bases, leaving 5 bases not matched to a gene. The CDR3 loop spans 14 amino acids. CDR1 MGHDK and CDR2 SYGVNS come from the germline V gene. CDR3: CASSDRGPRETQYF. The DNA for the CDR3 is TGTGCCAGCAGTGACAGGGGGCCGCGCGAGACCCAGTACTTC.

This clone has just a few counts. V and J are TRBV4-1 and TRBJ1-3; weak D call: TRBD1 (5 bases). The germline V gene encodes CDR1 MGHRA and CDR2 YSYEKL. Deletions cut 1 base from V and 3 bases from J, with 10 bases between. The CDR3 covers 15 residues. The CDR3 coding sequence is TGCGCCAGCAGCCAAGTCCCCAGGGTTGGAAACACCATATATTTT. Its protein is CASSQVPRVGNTIYF.

The CDR3 DNA reads TGTGCCAGCAAAATCAATCAGGGGGCCACGGGCAATCAGCCCCAGCATTTT. Translating gives CASKINQGATGNQPQHF. The chain uses TRBV28 and TRBJ1-5; 8 bases line up with TRBD1. CDR1 is MDHEN and CDR2 is SYDVKM in the germline V gene. J lost 2 bases, V lost 7 bases, and 13 bases had no gene match. The CDR3 has 17 amino acids.

This rearrangement joins TRBV6-1 to TRBJ2-7; 7 positions match TRBD2. CDR1 is MNHNS, CDR2 SASEGT, per germline. The CDR3 length is 13 residues. V shed 3 bases and J 3 bases; nucleotides not matched to a gene: 2. The CDR3 coding sequence is TGTGCCAGCAGTGAGGGAGGGTTCTACGAGCAGTACTTC. Translation gives CASSEGGFYEQYF.

The rearrangement joins TRBV4-1 to TRBJ1-2; TRBD1 aligns across 8 bases. This CDR3 has 15 amino acids. V lost 1 base and J lost 2; bases outside the gene matches: 3. From germline, CDR1 is MGHRA and CDR2 YSYEKL. This chain's CDR3 is CASSQAGGANYGYTF. The CDR3 nucleotides read TGCGCCAGCAGCCAAGCAGGGGGCGCGAACTATGGCTACACCTTC.

The chain employs TRBV11-2 and TRBJ2-7; D is unclear. This CDR3 has 12 amino acids. V shed 1 base and J shed 5 bases, with 6 bases lying between them. Germline V gives CDR1 SGHAT, CDR2 FQNNGV. CDR3 protein: CASSLVADEQYF. Here the CDR3 DNA reads TGTGCCAGCAGCTTAGTGGCGGACGAGCAGTACTTC.

V gene TRBV5-1 combines with J gene TRBJ1-1, with TRBD1 matching over 7 bases. The V gene end was trimmed by 1 base and the J gene end by 2 bases; junction bases not matched to a gene: 2. This CDR3 is built from 14 residues. Germline values: CDR1 SGHRS, CDR2 YFSETQ. CDR3 amino acids: CASSLQGVNTEAFF. As DNA, the CDR3 is TGCGCCAGCAGCTTGCAGGGGGTCAACACTGAAGCTTTCTTT.

The chain couples TRBV11-3 to TRBJ2-3; 14 nucleotides match TRBD2. Germline lookup yields CDR1 SGHNT and CDR2 YENEEA. The CDR3 loop spans 18 amino acids. J gave up 0 bases and V 1 base, and 3 bases lay outside the gene matches. Written as DNA, the CDR3 is TGTGCCAGCAGCTTAGGACTAGCGGGGGGGCCAAGCACAGATACGCAGTATTTT. Its protein is CASSLGLAGGPSTDTQYF.

The chain couples TRBV6-2 or TRBV6-3 to TRBJ2-2; D may be TRBD1 (6 bases). V was pared by 0 bases and J by 7 bases, with 12 bases between. Germline loops: CDR1 MNHEY, CDR2 SVGEGT. The CDR3 runs 15 residues. DNA for the CDR3: TGTGCCAGCAGTTACTCTCACAGGGTAGGCGGGGAGCTGTTTTTT. Its protein product is CASSYSHRVGGELFF.

This chain joins TRBV4-2 and TRBJ2-5; D gene ambiguous. CDR3 length equals 14 residues. In germline, CDR1 is LGHNA, CDR2 YNFKEQ. The V end was cut by 0 bases, the J end by 4 bases, with 9 bases between. CDR3 DNA sequence: TGTGCCAGCAGCCAAGATCTTCTAGGAGAGACCCAGTACTTC. It translates to CASSQDLLGETQYF.